This record concerns one T cell receptor beta chain sequence. The data were taken from a study of blood T cell repertoires in COVID-19. Study background: Samples taken during acute and convalescent COVID-19 were collected in the United States, Italy and Spain. Nucleic acid was either cDNA or gDNA, and it came from T cells, B-cell-depleted T cells, or PBMCs.

In the original processing: Reference gene primers were amplified, and this amplification served to estimate nucleated cell counts. The repertoire was sequenced with immunoSEQ multiplex PCR; TCRdb's copy has only in-frame clones and lacks some. Clone size and the V and J calls come from that table; the DNA yielded D and trimming. The sample comprises approximately 240,000 clones, roughly 82% of which are singletons, and 4.9% rests with the top ten. The CDR3 runs 15 residues. V shed 2 bases and J shed 4 bases, with 13 bases lying between them. The germline V gene encodes CDR1 SGHRS and CDR2 YFSETQ. The sample consisted of peripheral blood. This TCR derives from a woman older than 75 with active or convalescent COVID-19. V is TRBV5-1 and J is TRBJ2-1, with D uncertain. CDR3 nucleotides: TGCGCCAGCAGCTTTTCAGGTACCCTGTACAATGAGCAGTTCTTC. Translated: CASSFSGTLYNEQFF. Full variable domain (remainder filled in from reference TRBV5-1 and TRBJ2-1): KAGVTQTPRYLIKTRGQQVTLSCSPISGHRSVSWYQQTPGQGLQFLFEYFSETQRNKGNFPGRFSGRQFSNSRSEMNVSTLELGDSALYLCASSFSGTLYNEQFFGPGTRLTVL.